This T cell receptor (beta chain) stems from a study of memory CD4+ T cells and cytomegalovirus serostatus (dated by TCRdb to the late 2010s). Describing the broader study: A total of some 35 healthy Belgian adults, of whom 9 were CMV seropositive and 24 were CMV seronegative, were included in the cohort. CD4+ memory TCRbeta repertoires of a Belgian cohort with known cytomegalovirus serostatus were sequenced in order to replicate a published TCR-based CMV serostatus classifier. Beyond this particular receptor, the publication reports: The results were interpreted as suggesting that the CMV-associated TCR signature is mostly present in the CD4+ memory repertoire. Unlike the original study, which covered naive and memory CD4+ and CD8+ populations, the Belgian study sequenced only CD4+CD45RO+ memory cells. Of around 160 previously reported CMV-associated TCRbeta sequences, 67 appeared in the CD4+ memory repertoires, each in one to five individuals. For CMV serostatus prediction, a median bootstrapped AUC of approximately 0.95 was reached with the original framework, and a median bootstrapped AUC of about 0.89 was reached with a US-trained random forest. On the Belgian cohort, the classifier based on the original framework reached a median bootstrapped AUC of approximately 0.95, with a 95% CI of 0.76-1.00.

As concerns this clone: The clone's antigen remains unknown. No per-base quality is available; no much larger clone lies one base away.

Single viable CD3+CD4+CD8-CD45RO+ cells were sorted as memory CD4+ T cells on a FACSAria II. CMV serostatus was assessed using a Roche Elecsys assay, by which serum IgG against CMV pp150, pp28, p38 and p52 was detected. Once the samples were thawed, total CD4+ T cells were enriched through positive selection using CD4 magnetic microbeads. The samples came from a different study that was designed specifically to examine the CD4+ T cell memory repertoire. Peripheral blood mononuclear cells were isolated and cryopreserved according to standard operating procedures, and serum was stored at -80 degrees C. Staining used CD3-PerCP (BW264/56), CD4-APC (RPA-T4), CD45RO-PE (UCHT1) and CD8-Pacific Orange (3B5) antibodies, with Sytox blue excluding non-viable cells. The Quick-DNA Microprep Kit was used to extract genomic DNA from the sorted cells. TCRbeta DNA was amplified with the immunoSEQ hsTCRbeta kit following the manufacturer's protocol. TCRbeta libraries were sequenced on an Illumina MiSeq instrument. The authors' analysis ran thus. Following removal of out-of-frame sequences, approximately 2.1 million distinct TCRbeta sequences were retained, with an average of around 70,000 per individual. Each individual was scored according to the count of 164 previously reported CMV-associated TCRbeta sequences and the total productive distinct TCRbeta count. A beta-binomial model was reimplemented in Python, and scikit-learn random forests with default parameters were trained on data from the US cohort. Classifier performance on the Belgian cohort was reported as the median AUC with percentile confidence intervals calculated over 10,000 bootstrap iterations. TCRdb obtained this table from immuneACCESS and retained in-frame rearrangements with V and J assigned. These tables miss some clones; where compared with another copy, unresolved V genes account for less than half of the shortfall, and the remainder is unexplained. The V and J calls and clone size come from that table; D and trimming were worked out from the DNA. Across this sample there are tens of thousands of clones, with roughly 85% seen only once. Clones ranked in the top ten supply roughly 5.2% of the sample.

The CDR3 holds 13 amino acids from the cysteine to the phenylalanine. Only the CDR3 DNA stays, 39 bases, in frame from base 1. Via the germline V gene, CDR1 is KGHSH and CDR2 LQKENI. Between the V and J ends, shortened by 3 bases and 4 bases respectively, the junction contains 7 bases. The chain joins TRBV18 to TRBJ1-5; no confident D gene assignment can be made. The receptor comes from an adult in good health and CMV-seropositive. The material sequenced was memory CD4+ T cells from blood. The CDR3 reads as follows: CASSPAKNQPQHF. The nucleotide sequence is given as TGTGCCAGCTCACCCGCGAAAAATCAGCCCCAGCATTTT.